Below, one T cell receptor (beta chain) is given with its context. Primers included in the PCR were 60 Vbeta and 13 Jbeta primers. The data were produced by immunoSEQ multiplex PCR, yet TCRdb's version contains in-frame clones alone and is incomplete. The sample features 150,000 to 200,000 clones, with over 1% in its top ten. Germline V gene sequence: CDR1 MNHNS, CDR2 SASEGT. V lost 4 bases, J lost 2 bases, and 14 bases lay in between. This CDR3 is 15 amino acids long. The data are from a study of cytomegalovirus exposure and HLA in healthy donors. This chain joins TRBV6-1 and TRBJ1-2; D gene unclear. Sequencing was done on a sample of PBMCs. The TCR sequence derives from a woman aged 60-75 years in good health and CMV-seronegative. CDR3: CASSVELGGNYGYTF. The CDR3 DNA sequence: TGTGCCAGCAGTGTGGAGTTAGGAGGGAACTATGGCTACACCTTC.